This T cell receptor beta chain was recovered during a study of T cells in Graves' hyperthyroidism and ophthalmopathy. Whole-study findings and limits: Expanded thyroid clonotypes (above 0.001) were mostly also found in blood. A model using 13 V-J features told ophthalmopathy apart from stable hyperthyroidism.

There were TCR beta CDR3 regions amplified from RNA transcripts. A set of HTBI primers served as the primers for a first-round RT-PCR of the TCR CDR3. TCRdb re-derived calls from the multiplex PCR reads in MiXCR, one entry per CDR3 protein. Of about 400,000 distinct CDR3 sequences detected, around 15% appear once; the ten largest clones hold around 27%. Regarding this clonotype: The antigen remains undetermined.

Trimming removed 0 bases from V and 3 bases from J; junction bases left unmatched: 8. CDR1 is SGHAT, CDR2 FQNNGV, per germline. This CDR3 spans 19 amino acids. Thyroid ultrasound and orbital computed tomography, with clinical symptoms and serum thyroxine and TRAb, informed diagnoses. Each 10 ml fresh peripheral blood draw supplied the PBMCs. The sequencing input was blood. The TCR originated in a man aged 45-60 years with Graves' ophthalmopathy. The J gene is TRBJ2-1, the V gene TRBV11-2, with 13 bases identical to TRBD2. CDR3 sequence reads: CASSLDLALAGGFYNEQFF. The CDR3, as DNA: TGTGCCAGCAGCTTAGATCTAGCACTAGCGGGAGGGTTCTACAATGAGCAGTTCTTC.